This T cell receptor beta chain was identified in a study of shared clonotypes between healthy human individuals. On the study more broadly: The composition of the donors was a couple of women and a few men aged 18 to 49. Every donor yielded three CD4 naive, three CD4 memory, two CD8 naive and one CD8 memory plate. Points from the study as a whole: Rarefaction revealed incomplete sorted-subset sequencing despite large depth. Among four donors, about 4.6% of naive CD4 clonotypes were found in common.

As for this clone: Its antigen is currently unknown.

The V gene's germline CDR1 is SGHDT and CDR2 YYEEEE. The CDR3 length is 13 residues. Trimming pared 3 bases from V and 8 bases from J, leaving 14 bases between. Data came from immunoSEQ multiplex PCR; TCRdb stores just in-frame clones and leaves some out. The sample contains over 2 million clones, approximately 94% of which appear only once. Positively selected for CCR7, the CD45RO-negative cells used as naive CD8 cells excluded terminally differentiated effector memory CD45RA+ cells. J is TRBJ1-1 and V is TRBV5-6; D gene ambiguous. The TCR comes from a man between 18 and 29 years old in good health. Source material: naive CD8+ T cells sorted from blood. The CDR3 loop reads CASSSLGWEEAFF. CDR3 DNA sequence: TGTGCCAGCAGCTCCCTAGGGTGGGAAGAAGCTTTCTTT.